A selection of T cell receptor beta chains follows, all from one sample in a study of beta chain features in type 1 diabetes. This table comes from immunoSEQ multiplex PCR, and its TCRdb copy is limited to in-frame clones, with some not included. The repertoire holds about 650,000 clones, with roughly 12% as singletons. The sequencing sample was made of naive CD4+ T cells from blood. These receptors were collected from a man in his thirties or forties with type 1 diabetes. The CDR3 runs from the conserved cysteine through the conserved F or W. The D gene is left open where the match is weak. Clone size is stated in some rows and not others, as once, few, many or a class when expanded.

>TRBV4-2|.|TRBJ2-7|.
CASSQGLGQAYEQYF
TGTGCCAGCAGCCAAGGGTTGGGACAAGCCTACGAGCAGTACTTC
>TRBV6-1|.|TRBJ2-2|few
CASSGTEGNPGELFF
TGTGCCAGCAGCGGGACGGAGGGTAATCCCGGGGAGCTGTTTTTT
>TRBV2|.|TRBJ2-7|few
CASSFYDEQYF
TGTGCCAGCAGTTTTTACGACGAGCAGTACTTC
>TRBV28|.|TRBJ2-1|.
CASSFEGTEQFF
TGTGCCAGCAGTTTCGAAGGGACTGAGCAGTTCTTC
>TRBV4-1|.|TRBJ1-6|.
CASSQGEGGNSPLHF
TGCGCCAGCAGCCAAGGTGAGGGAGGTAATTCACCCCTCCACTTT
>TRBV5-1|TRBD1|TRBJ1-1|few
CASSLAQGAWTEAFF
TGCGCCAGCAGCTTGGCCCAGGGGGCGTGGACTGAAGCTTTCTTT
>TRBV11-2|TRBD1|TRBJ2-1|few
CASSLKRTGLDEQFF
TGTGCCAGCAGCCTCAAACGGACAGGGCTGGATGAGCAGTTCTTC
>TRBV27|TRBD2|TRBJ2-1|few
CASVSSGGAVEQFF
TGTGCCAGCGTTTCTAGCGGGGGGGCCGTTGAGCAGTTCTTC
>TRBV5-5|.|TRBJ1-1|few
CASRRQAGNTEAFF
TGTGCCAGCAGGCGTCAGGCAGGGAACACTGAAGCTTTCTTT
>TRBV4-3|.|TRBJ2-2|.
CASSQVGGRDTGELFF
TGCGCCAGCAGCCAAGTTGGGGGGCGGGACACCGGGGAGCTGTTTTTT
>TRBV2|.|TRBJ2-3|few
CASNRAPPDTQYF
TGTGCCAGCAACCGGGCCCCACCAGATACGCAGTATTTT
>TRBV21-1|.|TRBJ2-7|few
CASSSYEQYF
TGTGCCAGCAGCTCCTACGAGCAGTACTTC
>TRBV2|.|TRBJ1-4|few
CASRVQTTNEKLFF
TGTGCCAGCAGGGTACAGACAACTAATGAAAAACTGTTTTTT
>TRBV28|.|TRBJ1-6|many
CASSSYLGRAGNSPLHF
TGTGCCAGCAGTTCTTACCTCGGCAGGGCTGGAAATTCACCCCTCCACTTT
>TRBV29-1|TRBD1|TRBJ1-1|few
CSVERTGNTEAFF
TGCAGCGTTGAAAGGACAGGGAACACTGAAGCTTTCTTT
>TRBV5-1|TRBD1|TRBJ2-3|.
CASSLGDRAPDTQYF
TGCGCCAGCAGCTTGGGGGACAGGGCCCCAGATACGCAGTATTTT
>TRBV27|.|TRBJ1-2|few
CASSRYLSDSNYGYTF
TGTGCCAGCAGTCGGTATTTATCGGACAGCAACTATGGCTACACCTTC
>TRBV29-1|.|TRBJ1-1|few
CSVEGKTNTEAFF
TGCAGCGTTGAAGGTAAGACCAACACTGAAGCTTTCTTT
>TRBV10-3|.|TRBJ1-3|few
CAITPQSSGNTIYF
TGTGCCATCACCCCACAAAGCTCTGGAAACACCATATATTTT
>TRBV5-6|.|TRBJ2-1|.
CASSTPRLGIYNEQFF
TGTGCCAGCAGCACCCCTAGGCTGGGGATCTACAATGAGCAGTTCTTC
>TRBV2|.|TRBJ1-5|few
CASTQGSALQPQHF
TGTGCCAGCACCCAAGGGTCTGCCTTGCAGCCCCAGCATTTT
>TRBV7-2|TRBD2|TRBJ2-3|.
CASSLTSGGRSTQYF
TGTGCCAGCAGCTTAACTAGCGGGGGAAGGAGTACGCAGTATTTT
>TRBV5-1|.|TRBJ2-7|.
CASSLDGSPSNEQYF
TGCGCCAGCAGCTTGGATGGGTCTCCGAGCAACGAGCAGTACTTC
>TRBV4-3|TRBD1|TRBJ1-5|.
CASSPGTGRNQPQHF
TGCGCCAGCAGCCCGGGGACAGGGCGCAATCAGCCCCAGCATTTT
>TRBV5-4|.|TRBJ2-3|few
CASTPVAGPSDTQYF
TGTGCCAGCACCCCAGTGGCGGGGCCGTCAGATACGCAGTATTTT
>TRBV6-5|.|TRBJ2-7|.
CASSPDPTSYEQYF
TGTGCCAGCAGTCCGGACCCAACCTCCTACGAGCAGTACTTC
>TRBV7-2|.|TRBJ2-1|few
CASQQGGGATNEQFF
TGTGCCAGCCAACAGGGAGGGGGGGCCACCAATGAGCAGTTCTTC
>TRBV7-9|.|TRBJ1-3|.
CASSYDGGNTIYF
TGTGCCAGCAGCTATGACGGTGGAAACACCATATATTTT
>TRBV29-1|.|TRBJ2-1|.
CRTTGLEDNEQFF
TGCAGAACCACAGGGTTGGAGGACAATGAGCAGTTCTTC
>TRBV7-8|TRBD2|TRBJ2-2|.
CASSLSLRLAGANTGELFF
TGTGCCAGCAGCCTTTCCCTCAGACTAGCGGGGGCTAACACCGGGGAGCTGTTTTTT
>TRBV9|.|TRBJ1-2|.
CASSAQGVYGYTF
TGTGCCAGCAGCGCGCAGGGTGTGTATGGCTACACCTTC
>TRBV4-3|.|TRBJ1-5|.
CASSQHPDQPQHF
TGCGCCAGCAGCCAACACCCTGATCAGCCCCAGCATTTT
>TRBV13|.|TRBJ2-7|few
CASSLNLGYEQYF
TGTGCCAGCAGCTTAAATCTGGGGTACGAGCAGTACTTC
>TRBV5-4|.|TRBJ2-6|few
CASGAGANVLTF
TGTGCCAGCGGTGCTGGGGCCAACGTCCTGACTTTC
>TRBV7-9|.|TRBJ1-6|.
CASSLQDYGHSPLHF
TGTGCCAGCAGCTTACAGGACTACGGCCATTCACCCCTCCACTTT
>TRBV5-1|.|TRBJ2-1|few
CASSSRTQNNEQFF
TGCGCCAGCAGCTCAAGGACACAAAACAATGAGCAGTTCTTC
>TRBV11-1|.|TRBJ1-1|.
CASSRQENTEAFF
TGTGCCAGCAGTCGGCAGGAGAACACTGAAGCTTTCTTT
>TRBV23-1|TRBD2|TRBJ2-3|.
CASSPPKTSGGTDTQYF
TGCGCCAGCAGTCCCCCCAAGACTAGCGGGGGCACAGATACGCAGTATTTT
>TRBV9|TRBD1|TRBJ2-5|.
CASSVAPGTGGQETQYF
TGTGCCAGCAGCGTAGCCCCAGGGACAGGGGGCCAAGAGACCCAGTACTTC
>TRBV2|.|TRBJ2-5|few
CASRRTQAQETQYF
TGTGCCAGCCGACGCACTCAGGCCCAAGAGACCCAGTACTTC
>TRBV28|.|TRBJ1-5|few
CASSFVQRGQPQHF
TGTGCCAGCAGTTTTGTGCAGAGAGGTCAGCCCCAGCATTTT
>TRBV10-3|TRBD1|TRBJ2-2|.
CAISATGALNTGELFF
TGTGCCATCAGTGCTACAGGGGCGCTGAACACCGGGGAGCTGTTTTTT
>TRBV9|TRBD2|TRBJ2-1|few
CASSATSGGADEQFF
TGTGCCAGCAGCGCTACTAGCGGGGGGGCCGATGAGCAGTTCTTC
>TRBV9|TRBD1|TRBJ2-1|.
CASSKGTGPYNEQFF
TGTGCCAGCAGTAAGGGGACAGGGCCCTACAATGAGCAGTTCTTC
>TRBV30|.|TRBJ1-4|.
CAWNTQGDEKLFF
TGTGCCTGGAATACACAGGGAGACGAAAAACTGTTTTTT
>TRBV6-5|.|TRBJ1-4|.
CASSYSLGTKLEKLFF
TGTGCCAGCAGTTACTCCTTGGGGACAAAGCTTGAAAAACTGTTTTTT
>TRBV2|.|TRBJ1-6|.
CASSEEQGNSPLHF
TGTGCCAGCAGTGAAGAACAGGGAAATTCACCCCTCCACTTT
>TRBV7-9|.|TRBJ2-3|few
CASSRSGGAWSNTQYF
TGTGCCAGCAGCAGGAGTGGCGGGGCCTGGTCTAATACGCAGTATTTT
>TRBV4-3|.|TRBJ1-4|.
CASSQPGATNEKLFF
TGCGCCAGCAGCCAACCCGGGGCAACTAATGAAAAACTGTTTTTT